The 22 T cell receptor beta chains given below trace back to one sample, sequenced in a study of T-cell memory formation after mild COVID-19. TCRdb itself ran the 5' RACE reads through MiXCR, one entry per CDR3 protein. The sample records around 200,000 distinct CDR3 sequences, around 9.5% being singletons. The specimen sequenced was PBMCs or a T cell subset sorted from them (not recorded which). These receptors originate from a man between 18 and 35 years old who had mild COVID-19 (a few samples of this study predate the infection). Cell type and time point are not known.

The chain's CDR3 is CASSFMGGEGQPQHF. The CDR3 region has the DNA TGTGCCAGCAGTTTTATGGGCGGAGAAGGGCAGCCCCAGCATTTT. The chain joins TRBV12-3 or TRBV12-4 to TRBJ1-5, with D uncertain. Trimming took 3 bases from V and 7 from J, leaving 16 bases between them. This CDR3 has 15 amino acids.

The J gene is TRBJ1-2, the V gene TRBV20-1; no reliable D call. CDR3 size: 15 residues. Germline V gene data show CDR1 as DFQATT and CDR2 as SNEGSKA (reference sequence). V lost 3 bases to trimming and J lost 5 bases, with 19 bases between them. The CDR3 DNA reads as TGCAGTGCTAGCCCCCCCGCCCGGGCCGGGTATGGCTACACCTTC. Its protein product is CSASPPARAGYGYTF.

This chain connects TRBV27 to TRBJ2-5; possibly TRBD1 for D (6 bases). Trimming left V 5 bases short and J 5 bases short, with 15 bases between. The CDR3 consists of 14 residues. The germline gives CDR1 MNHEY, CDR2 SMNVEV (reference sequence). CDR3 in amino acids: CASSPNTGPETQYF. CDR3 nucleotides: TGTGCCAGCAGTCCAAATACAGGGCCCGAGACCCAGTACTTC.

The sample holds many counts of this clonotype. The J gene is TRBJ2-5, the V gene TRBV7-2, with 8 bases that match TRBD2. The CDR3 has 15 amino acids. V gave up 2 bases and J gave up 3 bases; unmatched junction bases: 5. CDR1 is SGHTA and CDR2 is FQGNSA in the germline V gene. CDR3 amino acids: CASSLSTSAEETQYF. CDR3 sequence (DNA): TGTGCCAGCAGCTTATCGACTAGCGCTGAAGAGACCCAGTACTTC.

This clonotype was picked up a small number of times. Because the CDR3 is missing its conserved closing phenylalanine or tryptophan, this is likely a read error. The limits of the CDR3 on the DNA are not certain, so only TCRdb's listed CDR3 is given. This rearrangement joins TRBV5-6 to TRBJ1-1; the tabulated D call, TRBD1, remains unverified against the DNA. A total of 14 residues make up the CDR3, ends included. Germline values: CDR1 SGHDT, CDR2 YYEEEE. CDR3 sequence reads: CASSLWFYRGAVEI.

This clonotype was picked up one time. The chain uses TRBV28 and TRBJ2-7, with D maybe TRBD2 (5 bases). The CDR3 has 12 residues. Per germline, CDR1 MDHEN and CDR2 SYDVKM. The germline V and J ends were trimmed by 5 bases and 2 bases, with 7 bases remaining between them. Here the CDR3 reads CASSGSTYEQYV. CDR3 DNA sequence: TGTGCCAGCAGTGGGAGTACCTACGAGCAGTACGTC.

A few counts support this clonotype. The J gene is TRBJ1-2, the V gene TRBV6-5, with D unresolved. The germline V and J ends were trimmed by 7 bases and 8 bases, with 23 bases remaining between them. The CDR3 totals 15 residues. Germline CDR1 is MNHEY and CDR2 is SVGAGI. The chain's CDR3 is CASIKGSPPLGGYTF. The CDR3 DNA reads as TGTGCCAGCATCAAGGGCAGCCCCCCTCTGGGGGGCTACACCTTC.

Ten or more counts support this clonotype. The V and J genes are TRBV4-1 and TRBJ1-2; perhaps TRBD1 as D (6 bases). The CDR3 is made up of 18 amino acids. Trimming stripped 1 base from V and 7 bases from J, with 25 bases between. CDR1 is MGHRA and CDR2 is YSYEKL in the germline V gene. The DNA for the CDR3 is TGCGCCAGCAGCCAAGTCCCTCTCCTCAGGGGCCACGCCGGTGGCTACACCTTC. Translated: CASSQVPLLRGHAGGYTF.

This clonotype was seen more than once but under ten times. The J gene is TRBJ2-5, the V gene TRBV5-4; D unresolved. V lost 0 bases, J lost 0 bases, and 6 bases lay in between. CDR3 length: 14 residues. Germline-derived CDR1 and CDR2 are SGHNT and YYREEE (reference sequence). CDR3 bases: TGTGCCAGCAGCTTGGATCTCCACCAAGAGACCCAGTACTTC. It yields the protein CASSLDLHQETQYF.

There are many counts of this clonotype. The chain recombines TRBV24-1 with TRBJ2-2, with 8 bases aligning to TRBD1. CDR1 KGHDR and CDR2 SFDVKD come from the germline V gene. Trimming at V came to 2 bases and at J to 6 bases, leaving 7 bases not matched to a gene. This CDR3 is built from 16 residues. The CDR3 protein is CATSDSRTGFAGELFF. Here the CDR3 DNA reads TGTGCCACCAGTGATTCAAGGACAGGGTTCGCCGGGGAGCTGTTTTTT.

The chain has TRBV20-1 and TRBJ2-5; 9 bases line up with TRBD2. Germline V lookup: CDR1 DFQATT, CDR2 SNEGSKA (reference sequence). The J segment lost 3 bases and the V segment lost 0 bases, leaving 8 bases of the junction unmatched. The CDR3 contains 16 residues. The CDR3 DNA sequence: TGCAGTGCTAGAGACGCCAGAGCGGGGGGTAAAGAGACCCAGTACTTC. It translates to CSARDARAGGKETQYF.

This rearrangement joins TRBV23-1 to TRBJ1-5; TRBD1 aligns across 9 bases. TRBV23-1 is given ORF status, its function remaining uncertain. The CDR3 consists of 19 residues. Trimming at V came to 8 bases and at J to 4 bases, leaving 21 bases not matched to a gene. In nucleotides, the CDR3 is TGCGCCAGCGGGGGGACAGGGTCGCCCTGCGGGGTTAAGAATCAGCCCCAGCATTTT. Its protein is CASGGTGSPCGVKNQPQHF.

The chain has TRBV14 and TRBJ2-3, with 8 bases fitting TRBD1. V lost 4 bases, J lost 1 base, and 7 bases stayed unmatched. Germline assignment: CDR1 SGHDN and CDR2 FVKESK. The CDR3 runs to 16 residues. This CDR3 is CASSPPGGVGTDTQYF. In DNA, the CDR3 is TGTGCCAGCAGCCCTCCAGGGGGCGTGGGCACAGATACGCAGTATTTT.

This clonotype appeared many times. The chain uses TRBV5-1 and TRBJ1-6; a possible D gene is TRBD1 (6 bases). Germline loops: CDR1 SGHRS, CDR2 YFSETQ. The CDR3 sequence is 15 residues long. Trimming pared 1 base from V and 8 bases from J, leaving 13 bases between. The CDR3 coding sequence is TGCGCCAGCAGCTTGCGAGGGGGAGACGATTCACCCCTCCACTTT. This sequence encodes CASSLRGGDDSPLHF.

The table lists this clonotype with many counts. The rearrangement joins TRBV6-5 to TRBJ2-7; D might be TRBD1 (5 bases). CDR1 is MNHEY and CDR2 is SVGAGI in the germline V gene. The CDR3 length is 16 residues. Trimming pared 0 bases from V and 1 base from J, leaving 13 bases between. The CDR3 sequence: CASSYSGPPGSYEQYV. The CDR3 region has the DNA TGTGCCAGCAGTTACTCGGGCCCTCCAGGGTCCTACGAGCAGTACGTC.

Only a few counts were recorded for this clonotype. V usage is TRBV18 and J usage is TRBJ2-3, with 8 bases aligning to TRBD2. Germline lookup yields CDR1 KGHSH and CDR2 LQKENI. After removal of 3 bases from V and 5 bases from J, the junction contained 7 bases not matched to a gene. CDR3 size: 15 residues. The CDR3 protein is CASSPMAGGQDTQYF. CDR3 DNA sequence: TGTGCCAGCTCACCGATGGCGGGGGGTCAAGATACGCAGTATTTT.

Here the CDR3 DNA reads TGCGCCAGCAGCTTGACCGCCGGGGGGCCCCAAGAGACCCAGTACTTC. Translated: CASSLTAGGPQETQYF. This sequence joins TRBV5-1 and TRBJ2-5; tentatively, D is TRBD2 (7 bases). This CDR3 has 16 amino acids. Trimming removed 1 base from V and 1 base from J, with 14 bases in between. From germline, CDR1 is SGHRS and CDR2 YFSETQ. Full variable domain (outside the CDR3, taken from reference TRBV5-1 and TRBJ2-5): KAGVTQTPRYLIKTRGQQVTLSCSPISGHRSVSWYQQTPGQGLQFLFEYFSETQRNKGNFPGRFSGRQFSNSRSEMNVSTLELGDSALYLCASSLTAGGPQETQYFGPGTRLLVL.

The chain recombines TRBV30 with TRBJ1-2; TRBD1 aligns across 9 bases. V lost 4 bases, J lost 7 bases, and 7 bases stayed unmatched. This CDR3 has 13 residues. From germline, CDR1 is GTSNPN and CDR2 SVGIG (reference sequence). In DNA, the CDR3 is TGTGCCTGGACGGGACAGGGAATTGGTGGCTACACCTTC. Protein: CAWTGQGIGGYTF. Combining the CDR3 with reference TRBV30 and TRBJ1-2 gives the whole variable domain SQTIHQWPATLVQPVGSPLSLECTVEGTSNPNLYWYRQAAGRGLQLLFYSVGIGQISSEVPQNLSASRPQDRQFILSSKKLLLSDSGFYLCAWTGQGIGGYTFGSGTRLTVV.

This clonotype was seen many times. This rearrangement joins TRBV29-1 to TRBJ2-4, with TRBD1 as a possible D gene (5 bases). Trimming took 2 bases from V and 10 from J, leaving 9 bases between them. Germline V CDR1 and CDR2: SQVTM, ANQGSEA. The CDR3 has 11 residues. The CDR3 DNA is TGCAGCGTTGAATGGCAGGGAATTCAGTACTTC. Its protein product is CSVEWQGIQYF.

This clonotype was seen a single time. This chain joins TRBV20-1 and TRBJ1-2; 7 bases map to TRBD1. The CDR3 spans 14 residues. The junction had 9 bases not matched to a gene; V was cut back by 3 bases and J by 5 bases. The germline V gene has CDR1 DFQATT and CDR2 SNEGSKA (reference sequence). The chain's CDR3 is CSASHGVQGYGYTF. The CDR3 DNA sequence: TGCAGTGCTAGTCATGGCGTACAGGGGTATGGCTACACCTTC.

The gene calls are TRBV4-1 and TRBJ2-5, with D perhaps given as TRBD1 or TRBD2 (5 bases each). From germline, CDR1 is MGHRA and CDR2 YSYEKL. This CDR3 is 15 amino acids long. V dropped 1 base and J dropped 9 bases, with 18 bases sitting between them. CDR3 nucleotides: TGCGCCAGCAGCCAAGTCTACTACTCCACGGGGCCCCAGTACTTC. Translated, it gives CASSQVYYSTGPQYF.

This clonotype was counted at least ten times. The J gene is TRBJ2-1, the V gene TRBV11-2, with TRBD2 matching over 8 bases. The junction had 23 bases not matched to a gene; V was cut back by 5 bases and J by 5 bases. This CDR3 comprises 20 residues. Looked up from germline, CDR1 is SGHAT and CDR2 is FQNNGV. The CDR3 loop is CASSPKGRGGLDGLNNEQFF. The CDR3 nucleotides are TGTGCCAGCAGCCCGAAAGGCCGGGGGGGACTAGACGGACTTAACAATGAGCAGTTCTTC.